One sample yielded the 30 T cell receptor beta chains listed below, sequenced in a study of blood T cells in healthy people across ages. Through a sample-barcoded 5' primer and a J-beta primer mix, a second PCR was run for roughly 6 to 12 cycles. Using its own MiXCR run on the 5' RACE reads, TCRdb lists one record per CDR3 protein. The table includes approximately 1.5 million distinct CDR3 sequences, about 31% detected once. The source material was blood. The source is a woman aged 25 to 39 in good health.

The sample holds a few counts of this clonotype. V gene TRBV6-5 combines with J gene TRBJ1-2, with 10 bases fitting TRBD1. Germline assignment: CDR1 MNHEY and CDR2 SVGAGI. The CDR3 spans 17 residues. V shed 6 bases, J shed 4 bases, and the junction held 14 bases outside the gene matches. CDR3 nucleotides: TGTGCCAGCAGATTAACCTCCGGGACAGGGGTTATCTATGGCTACACCTTC. This codes for CASRLTSGTGVIYGYTF.

This chain connects TRBV10-3 to TRBJ1-2, with D tentatively TRBD1 (5 bases). The CDR3 consists of 14 residues. V was trimmed by 4 bases and J by 6 bases, leaving 15 bases between them. From germline, CDR1 is ENHRY and CDR2 SYGVKD. This CDR3 reads CAISAPGRGDGYTF. The CDR3 nucleotides are TGTGCCATCAGTGCACCGGGACGGGGGGATGGCTACACCTTC.

The table lists this clonotype with a few counts. J is TRBJ2-1 and V is TRBV27, with D perhaps matching TRBD1 or TRBD2 (5 bases each). The germline gives CDR1 MNHEY, CDR2 SMNVEV (reference sequence). The CDR3 sequence is 15 residues long. The germline V and J ends were trimmed by 3 bases and 4 bases, with 13 bases remaining between them. CDR3 in amino acids: CASSLGFGGYNEQFF. The CDR3 nucleotides are TGTGCCAGCAGTTTGGGGTTTGGGGGTTACAATGAGCAGTTCTTC.

This clonotype was seen more than once but under ten times. The V gene is TRBV12-3 or TRBV12-4, the J gene TRBJ2-1, with 8 bases identical to TRBD1. This CDR3 region has 14 residues. V trimming: 6 bases; J trimming: 5 bases; junction bases outside the gene matches: 6. The CDR3 spells CASRGTGINNEQFF. Written as DNA, the CDR3 is TGTGCCAGCAGAGGGACAGGTATTAACAATGAGCAGTTCTTC.

V gene TRBV29-1 combines with J gene TRBJ1-4, with TRBD1 matching over 10 bases. Losses at the gene ends were 5 bases for V and 7 bases for J; bases not matched to a gene: 4. Per the germline V gene, CDR1 is SQVTM and CDR2 is ANQGSEA. This CDR3 is 13 amino acids long. The CDR3 nucleotides are TGCAGCGTTCAGACAGGGGGCTTTGAAAAACTGTTTTTT. This codes for CSVQTGGFEKLFF.

The chain carries TRBV13 and TRBJ2-1; the match to TRBD2 covers 9 bases. Germline V lookup: CDR1 PRHDT, CDR2 FYEKMQ (reference sequence). This CDR3 is built from 15 residues. Germline trimming cut 5 bases from V and 4 bases from J; bases unmatched to any gene: 6. Written as DNA, the CDR3 is TGTGCCAGCAGCGATAAGACTAGCGGTTACAATGAGCAGTTCTTC. Residues: CASSDKTSGYNEQFF. Full variable domain (outside the CDR3, taken from reference TRBV13 and TRBJ2-1): AAGVIQSPRHLIKEKRETATLKCYPIPRHDTVYWYQQGPGQDPQFLISFYEKMQSDKGSIPDRFSAQQFSDYHSELNMSSLELGDSALYFCASSDKTSGYNEQFFGPGTRLTVL.

This clonotype came up many times. This chain uses TRBV29-1 with TRBJ1-2, with D possibly TRBD1 on 5 matching bases. The V and J ends lost 4 bases and 5 bases respectively, with 17 bases between them. Germline V lookup: CDR1 SQVTM, CDR2 ANQGSEA. This CDR3 region has 14 residues. The DNA for the CDR3 is TGCAGCGTTGCTGGGGGTTGGGGAAGGTATGGCTACACCTTC. Encoded protein: CSVAGGWGRYGYTF.

In this sample, this clonotype turned up many times. The chain joins TRBV29-1 to TRBJ1-2; 8 positions match TRBD1. The CDR3 length is 13 residues. CDR1 is SQVTM, CDR2 ANQGSEA, per germline. J lost 6 bases, V lost 4 bases, and 7 bases had no gene match. DNA for the CDR3: TGCAGCGTTGGACAGGGGCCAGAGGATGGCTACACCTTC. Encoded protein: CSVGQGPEDGYTF.

Many counts were recorded for this clonotype. The chain couples TRBV15 to TRBJ2-5, with TRBD1 matching over 7 bases. This CDR3 is 14 amino acids long. After removal of 5 bases from V and 3 bases from J, the junction contained 6 bases not matched to a gene. CDR1 is LNHNV, CDR2 YYDKDF, per germline (reference sequence). In nucleotides, the CDR3 is TGTGCCACCAGCGTCGGGACAGCAAAAGAGACCCAGTACTTC. The encoded protein is CATSVGTAKETQYF.

The chain links TRBV18 to TRBJ1-2; tentatively, D is TRBD1 (5 bases). This CDR3 is 15 amino acids long. Deletions cut 1 base from V and 3 bases from J, with 12 bases between. CDR1 KGHSH and CDR2 LQKENI come from the germline V gene. The DNA of the CDR3 is TGTGCCAGCTCACCACGACAGCCCGGGGACTATGGCTACACCTTC. Amino acid sequence: CASSPRQPGDYGYTF.

The gene calls are TRBV7-2 and TRBJ2-7; D might be TRBD2 (5 bases). In germline, CDR1 is SGHTA, CDR2 FQGNSA. V was shortened by 5 bases and J by 6 bases, with 14 bases between the two germline ends. The CDR3 loop spans 13 amino acids. In DNA form, the CDR3 reads TGTGCCAGCAGCCGCCCACTAGGCTCCGAGCAGTACTTC. Encoded protein: CASSRPLGSEQYF.

This clonotype was picked up many times. This sequence joins TRBV20-1 and TRBJ2-1, with unresolved D. From germline, CDR1 is DFQATT and CDR2 SNEGSKA (reference sequence). The V end was cut by 0 bases, the J end by 6 bases, with 6 bases between. The length of the CDR3 is 12 residues. CDR3 sequence reads: CSAREVSNEQFF. The CDR3 DNA sequence: TGCAGTGCTAGAGAAGTTAGCAATGAGCAGTTCTTC.

This clonotype came up many times. The rearrangement links TRBV29-1 to TRBJ2-7; D gene unclear. The CDR3 has 11 amino acids. Germline V gives CDR1 SQVTM, CDR2 ANQGSEA. Trimming took off 4 bases at V and 4 bases at J, with 8 bases between the two ends. As DNA, the CDR3 is TGCAGCGTTGGGGAAGGGTACGAGCAGTACTTC. Translated, it gives CSVGEGYEQYF.

This clonotype was seen a few times. The chain joins TRBV20-1 to TRBJ2-7; 9 nucleotides align to TRBD2. The CDR3 extends over 12 amino acids. The ends lost 5 bases at V and 5 bases at J; junction bases unmatched: 4. CDR1 and CDR2 from the germline V gene are DFQATT and SNEGSKA (reference sequence). CDR3 bases: TGCAGTGCTGGGCTAGCGGGGAACGAGCAGTACTTC. Translated: CSAGLAGNEQYF.

The chain links TRBV9 to TRBJ2-3; 8 bases are a match to TRBD1. This CDR3 comprises 16 residues. Per germline, CDR1 SGDLS and CDR2 YYNGEE. V lost 3 bases to trimming and J lost 2 bases; unmatched junction nucleotides: 8. DNA for the CDR3: TGTGCCAGCAGCGCCAAGGACAGGGTCCCCACAGATACGCAGTATTTT. Translation: CASSAKDRVPTDTQYF.

J is TRBJ2-7 and V is TRBV20-1; 10 positions match TRBD1. Losses at the gene ends were 5 bases for V and 3 bases for J; bases not matched to a gene: 4. Germline lookup yields CDR1 DFQATT and CDR2 SNEGSKA (reference sequence). CDR3 length: 13 residues. DNA of the CDR3: TGCAGTGCTTCCCGGGACAGGGGCTACGAGCAGTACTTC. Its translation is CSASRDRGYEQYF.

This clonotype was seen more than once but under ten times. V and J are TRBV11-2 and TRBJ2-7; TRBD1 matches 8 bases. The V segment lost 3 bases and the J segment 3 bases; nucleotides outside the gene matches: 4. The CDR3 runs to 14 residues. Germline V gene sequence: CDR1 SGHAT, CDR2 FQNNGV. The CDR3 DNA reads as TGTGCCAGCAGCTTCCAAACAGGGGGCTACGAGCAGTACTTC. Translation gives CASSFQTGGYEQYF.

This rearrangement joins TRBV12-3 or TRBV12-4 to TRBJ2-2; TRBD2 matches at 13 bases. There are 15 residues in the CDR3. The V gene end was trimmed by 6 bases and the J gene end by 6 bases; junction bases not matched to a gene: 4. CDR3 loop: CASSPTSGGAGELFF. The CDR3 DNA sequence: TGTGCCAGCAGCCCAACTAGCGGGGGGGCCGGGGAGCTGTTTTTT.

The V call is TRBV28, the J call TRBJ1-5; TRBD1 is a possible D gene (5 bases). Germline V CDR1 and CDR2: MDHEN, SYDVKM. The CDR3 totals 13 residues. V dropped 1 base and J dropped 9 bases, with 10 bases sitting between them. CDR3 bases: TGTGCCAGCAGTTTATCAGGGTATCGGCCCCAGCATTTT. Translating gives CASSLSGYRPQHF.

This sequence joins TRBV5-1 and TRBJ2-1, with D possibly matching TRBD2 (6 bases). The CDR3 runs 16 residues. Trimming took off 1 base at V and 5 bases at J, with 16 bases between the two ends. The germline V gene has CDR1 SGHRS and CDR2 YFSETQ. CDR3 loop: CASSLPGPSGDNEQFF. The CDR3 nucleotides are TGCGCCAGCAGCTTGCCAGGGCCCTCGGGGGACAATGAGCAGTTCTTC.

This chain links TRBV5-1 with TRBJ1-6; perhaps TRBD1 as D (5 bases). Trimming removed 4 bases at V and 8 bases at J, with 19 bases between. The CDR3 has 16 residues. Germline lookup yields CDR1 SGHRS and CDR2 YFSETQ. The CDR3 nucleotides are TGCGCCAGCAGCGACCCAGGGAACGGAAAGTATTCACCCCTCCACTTT. Amino acid sequence: CASSDPGNGKYSPLHF.

This clonotype was found many times. The chain combines TRBV12-3 or TRBV12-4 with TRBJ1-2; the D gene is possibly TRBD1 (6 bases). V dropped 1 base and J dropped 8 bases, with 8 bases sitting between them. The CDR3 has 12 residues. In DNA form, the CDR3 reads TGTGCCAGCAGTTTAGGGGGGCAAGGCTACACCTTC. This codes for CASSLGGQGYTF.

This clonotype was recorded many times. The V and J genes are TRBV4-2 and TRBJ2-1, with TRBD1 as a possible D gene (6 bases). Trimming pared 0 bases from V and 8 bases from J, leaving 8 bases between. The CDR3 is 13 amino acids. CDR1 LGHNA and CDR2 YNFKEQ come from the germline V gene. CDR3 loop: CASSQERTDEQFF. For the CDR3, the DNA is TGTGCCAGCAGCCAAGAACGGACAGATGAGCAGTTCTTC.

This clonotype was recorded once. This chain links TRBV5-6 with TRBJ2-2; 7 nucleotides align to TRBD1. The CDR3 consists of 16 residues. V was pared by 4 bases and J by 4 bases, with 10 bases of the junction left unmatched. Germline values: CDR1 SGHDT, CDR2 YYEEEE. The CDR3, as DNA: TGTGCCAGCAGCCGTAGACAGGGATCGTCCACCGGGGAGCTGTTTTTT. The encoded protein is CASSRRQGSSTGELFF. Full variable domain (missing parts from reference TRBV5-6 and TRBJ2-2): DAGVTQSPTHLIKTRGQQVTLRCSPKSGHDTVSWYQQALGQGPQFIFQYYEEEERQRGNFPDRFSGHQFPNYSSELNVNALLLGDSALYLCASSRRQGSSTGELFFGEGSRLTVL.

This clonotype showed up just a few times. The chain is built from TRBV7-8 and TRBJ2-7, with D tentatively TRBD1 (6 bases). Germline-derived CDR1 and CDR2 are SGHVS and FQNEAQ. This CDR3 has 17 amino acids. Trimming cost V 3 bases and J 2 bases, with 20 bases left between them. CDR3 residues: CASSLESSGTPTYEQYF. In DNA form, the CDR3 reads TGTGCCAGCAGCTTGGAGAGTTCCGGGACACCAACCTACGAGCAGTACTTC.

A remark on this clonotype: The final CDR3 position lacks the conserved phenylalanine or tryptophan, pointing to a likely read error. V and J are TRBV3-1 and TRBJ2-1; 11 bases are shared with TRBD2. The CDR3 sequence is 15 residues long. Germline loops: CDR1 LGHDT, CDR2 YNNKEL (reference sequence). J lost 6 bases, V lost 1 base, and 2 bases had no gene match. Here the CDR3 reads CASSQGSGRVNEQFV. Written as DNA, the CDR3 is TGTGCCAGCAGCCAAGGTAGCGGGAGGGTCAATGAGCAGTTCGTC.

Details on this clonotype: The junction and the germline gene differ at one end; a read error may be behind it. The rearrangement joins TRBV7-9 to TRBJ2-7; D is unresolved. There are 14 residues in the CDR3. Germline V CDR1 and CDR2: SEHNR, FQNEAQ (reference sequence). For the CDR3, the DNA is TGTGCCAGCAGCTTAAACTTAGGCTCCTACAAGCAGTACTTC. It is translated as CASSLNLGSYKQYF.

This clonotype was observed many times. V and J are TRBV29-1 and TRBJ2-7; weak D call: TRBD1 (6 bases). Trimming stripped 6 bases from V and 2 bases from J, with 14 bases between. From germline, CDR1 is SQVTM and CDR2 ANQGSEA. CDR3 length: 13 amino acids. The CDR3 DNA reads as TGCAGCGTGCTGACAGGTAGGGCCTACGAGCAGTACTTC. As protein: CSVLTGRAYEQYF.

The genes are TRBV7-8 and TRBJ2-3, with 7 bases that match TRBD1. The CDR3 is made up of 16 amino acids. Germline lookup yields CDR1 SGHVS and CDR2 FQNEAQ. Losses at the gene ends were 4 bases for V and 2 bases for J; bases not matched to a gene: 9. CDR3 in amino acids: CASSWKYRGDTDTQYF. The CDR3 coding sequence is TGTGCCAGCAGCTGGAAATACAGGGGAGACACAGATACGCAGTATTTT.

This chain uses TRBV4-1 with TRBJ1-1; D is unclear. Germline V gene data show CDR1 as MGHRA and CDR2 as YSYEKL. V was shortened by 2 bases and J by 8 bases, with 9 bases between the two germline ends. There are 12 residues in the CDR3. CDR3: CASSQTTEEAFF. The CDR3 nucleotides read TGCGCCAGCAGCCAAACAACAGAGGAAGCTTTCTTT.